The present entry profiles one TCR beta chain with its context. Its antigen remains unidentified. This sample was taken from a study of T-cell memory formation after mild COVID-19. Study-wide findings and caveats: CD8+ contracting clones occupied EMRA, while CD4+ ones occupied mainly CM and EM. Pre-infection memory already had some responding clones, implying cross-reactive memory joined.

Each CDR3 protein gets one entry after TCRdb re-called the 5' RACE reads with MiXCR. The table records roughly 600,000 distinct CDR3 sequences, more than 15% of them present only once. Source material: PBMCs or a T cell subset sorted from them (not recorded which). This sequence originates from an adult woman who had mild COVID-19 (a few samples of this study predate the infection). Cell type and time point are not known.

The DNA for the CDR3 is TGTGCCAGCAGTTACTTGACAGGGAACCAAGAGACCCAGTACTTC. It specifies CASSYLTGNQETQYF. The J gene is TRBJ2-5, the V gene TRBV6-5; TRBD1 matches 7 bases. The germline CDR1 and CDR2 sequences are MNHEY and SVGAGI. Trimming at V came to 1 base and at J to 0 bases, leaving 2 bases not matched to a gene. The CDR3 extends over 15 amino acids.